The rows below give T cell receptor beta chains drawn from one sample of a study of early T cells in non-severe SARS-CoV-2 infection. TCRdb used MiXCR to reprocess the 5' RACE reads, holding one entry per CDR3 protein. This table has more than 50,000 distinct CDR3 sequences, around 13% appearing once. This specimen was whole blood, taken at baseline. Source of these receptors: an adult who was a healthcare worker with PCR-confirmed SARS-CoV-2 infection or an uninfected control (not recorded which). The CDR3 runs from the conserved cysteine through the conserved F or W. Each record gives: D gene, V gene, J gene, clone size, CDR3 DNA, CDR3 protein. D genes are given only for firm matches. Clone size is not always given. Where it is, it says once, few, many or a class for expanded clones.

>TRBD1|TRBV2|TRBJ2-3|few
TGTGCCAGCAGTGAACAGGGGGTTCCCACAGATACGCAGTATTTT
CASSEQGVPTDTQYF
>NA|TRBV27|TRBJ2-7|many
TGTGCCAGCAGTTTATGGAGGGCAGGGGAGCAGTACTTC
CASSLWRAGEQYF
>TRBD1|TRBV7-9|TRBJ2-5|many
TGTGCCAGCAGCGCGAGGACAGGGGGTCAAGAGACCCAGTACTTC
CASSARTGGQETQYF
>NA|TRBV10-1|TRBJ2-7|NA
TGCGCCAGCGTCGGACGAAACGAGCAGTACTTC
CASVGRNEQYF
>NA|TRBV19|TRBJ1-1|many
TGTGCCAGTAGTATGGCGGGGGGCCTGAACACTGAAGCTTTCTTT
CASSMAGGLNTEAFF
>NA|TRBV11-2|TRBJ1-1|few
TGTGCCAGCAGCTTAGTAAAGGATGAAGCTTTCTTT
CASSLVKDEAFF
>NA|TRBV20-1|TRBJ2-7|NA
TGCAGTGCTAGAGATTCGCGAAGCTCCTACGAGCAGTACTTC
CSARDSRSSYEQYF
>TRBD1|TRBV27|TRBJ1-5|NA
TGTGCCAGCAGTTCCGGACAGGGGTTCTGGAGCAATCAGCCCCAGCATTTT
CASSSGQGFWSNQPQHF
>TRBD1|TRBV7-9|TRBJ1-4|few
TGTGCCAGCAGATGGGACAGGGGCGGCGAAAAACTGTTTTTT
CASRWDRGGEKLFF
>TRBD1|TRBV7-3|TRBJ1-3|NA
TGTGCCAGCAGCCAGGGGGCTGGAAACACCATATATTTT
CASSQGAGNTIYF
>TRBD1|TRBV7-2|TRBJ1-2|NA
TGTGCCAGCGTGAGGGACAGGAATCGGCTTTCATCTAACTATGGCTACACCTTC
CASVRDRNRLSSNYGYTF
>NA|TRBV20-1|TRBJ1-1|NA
TGCAGTGCCCCGGGGGAGAACACTGAAGCTTTCTTT
CSAPGENTEAFF
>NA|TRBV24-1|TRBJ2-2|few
TGTGCCACCAGTGATTTCAGTTCGAACACCGGGGAGCTGTTTTTT
CATSDFSSNTGELFF
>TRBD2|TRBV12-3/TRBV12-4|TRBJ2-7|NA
TGTGCCAGCAGTTTCGGCGGGGGGGCCAACGAGCAGTACTTC
CASSFGGGANEQYF
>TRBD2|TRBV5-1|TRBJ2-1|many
TGCGCCAGTACGGGACTAGCGGGGGGCGAGCAGTTCTTC
CASTGLAGGEQFF
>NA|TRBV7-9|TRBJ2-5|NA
TGTGCCAGCACCACAGGGCAAGAGACCCAGTACTTC
CASTTGQETQYF
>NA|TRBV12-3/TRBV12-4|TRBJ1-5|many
TGTGCCAGCAGTTTAGGGCAGGGTGGCAATCAGCCCCAGCATTTT
CASSLGQGGNQPQHF
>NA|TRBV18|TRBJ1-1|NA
TGTGCCAGCTCACACTACAGAGAGGACACTGAAGCTTTCTTT
CASSHYREDTEAFF
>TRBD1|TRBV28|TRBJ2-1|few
TGTGCCAGCAGTCTTGGGACAGGGAACCTCTACAATGAGCAGTTCTTC
CASSLGTGNLYNEQFF
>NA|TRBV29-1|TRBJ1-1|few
TGCAGCGTTGGTGGCACTGAAGCTTTCTTT
CSVGGTEAFF
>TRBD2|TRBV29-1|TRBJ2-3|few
TGCAGCGCCCGGACTGCGGGGGGCACAGATACGCAGTATTTT
CSARTAGGTDTQYF
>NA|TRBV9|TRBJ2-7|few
TGTGCCAGCAGCCACGGACAAACCGACTCCTACGAGCAGTACTTC
CASSHGQTDSYEQYF
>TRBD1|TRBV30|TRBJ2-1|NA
TGTGCCTGGCATCCGGGACAGGGCTACAATGAGCAGTTCTTC
CAWHPGQGYNEQFF
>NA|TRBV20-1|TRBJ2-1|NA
TGCAGTGCCGCTCGAAAGCGCCAAGGGAATGAGCAGTTCTTC
CSAARKRQGNEQFF
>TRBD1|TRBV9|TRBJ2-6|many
TGTGCCAGCAGCGGCGGACAGGGTATCTCTGGGGCCAACGTCCTGACTTTC
CASSGGQGISGANVLTF
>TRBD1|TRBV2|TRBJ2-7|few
TGTGCCAGCAGGACCGGGACAGGGACCTCCGAGCAGTACTTC
CASRTGTGTSEQYF
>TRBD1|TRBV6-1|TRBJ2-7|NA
TGTGCCACTGGACAGGTACTAACCTACGAGCAGTACTTC
CATGQVLTYEQYF
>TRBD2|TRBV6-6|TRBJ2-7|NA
TGTGCCAGCAGTCCTAGCGGGGGTTCCTACGAGCAGTACTTC
CASSPSGGSYEQYF
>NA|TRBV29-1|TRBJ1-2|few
TGCAGCGTTGGAGGGGAGGGCTACACCTTC
CSVGGEGYTF
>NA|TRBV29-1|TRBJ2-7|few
TGCAGCGCTCAACTCTCCTACGAGCAGTACTTC
CSAQLSYEQYF
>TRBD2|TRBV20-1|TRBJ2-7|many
TGCAGTGCTAGAGATCCGAGAGCGGGAAATTACGAGCAGTACTTC
CSARDPRAGNYEQYF
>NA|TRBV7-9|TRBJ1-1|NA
TGTGCCAGCAGCTTAAAGGGACCCACTGAAGCTTTCTTT
CASSLKGPTEAFF
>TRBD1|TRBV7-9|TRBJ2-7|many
TGTGCCAGCAGCGAAAGGACAGGGCCCGAGCAGTACTTC
CASSERTGPEQYF